The rows below give T cell receptor beta chains drawn from one sample of a study of cytomegalovirus exposure and HLA in healthy donors. Produced via immunoSEQ multiplex PCR; TCRdb's table is partial and in-frame only. The repertoire consists of 100,000 to 150,000 clones, with approximately 69% occurring once and the leading ten covering around 6.6%. Sequencing was performed on PBMCs. The receptors derive from a man aged 40-55 years in good health and CMV-seropositive. Both conserved end residues are part of each CDR3. D genes are given only for firm matches. Clone size is stated in some rows and not others, as once, few, many or a class when expanded.

.	TRBV2	TRBJ1-3	.	CASTQRQASSGNTIYF	TGTGCCAGCACCCAAAGGCAGGCGAGCTCTGGAAACACCATATATTTT
TRBD2	TRBV5-4	TRBJ2-1	.	CASSLLSGRSHNEQFF	TGTGCCAGCAGCTTGCTTAGCGGGAGGTCCCACAATGAGCAGTTCTTC
.	TRBV27	TRBJ1-2	.	CASSLFPANYGYTF	TGTGCCAGCAGTTTATTCCCAGCTAACTATGGCTACACCTTC
.	TRBV18	TRBJ1-6	.	CASSGVQGSYNSPLHF	TGTGCCAGCTCGGGCGTTCAGGGCTCCTATAATTCACCCCTCCACTTT
TRBD1	TRBV29-1	TRBJ2-7	few	CSVERPGGTYEQYF	TGCAGCGTCGAACGGCCAGGGGGAACCTACGAGCAGTACTTC
.	TRBV4-2	TRBJ2-7	.	CASSQGLARHYEQYF	TGTGCCAGCAGCCAAGGCTTAGCGAGGCACTACGAGCAGTACTTC
.	TRBV5-1	TRBJ2-5	few	CASSLVAGPPGETQYF	TGCGCCAGCAGCTTGGTCGCGGGACCGCCGGGGGAGACCCAGTACTTC
.	TRBV6-1	TRBJ2-3	.	CASSEAVALDTQYF	TGTGCCAGCAGTGAAGCGGTAGCACTAGATACGCAGTATTTT
.	TRBV27	TRBJ1-5	.	CASSPNPRWGEINQPQHF	TGTGCCAGCAGTCCCAACCCGAGGTGGGGCGAAATCAATCAGCCCCAGCATTTT
.	TRBV7-2	TRBJ1-1	.	CASSLGVGVIGTEAFF	TGTGCCAGCAGCTTAGGGGTAGGGGTAATTGGCACTGAAGCTTTCTTT
.	TRBV5-1	TRBJ2-1	once	CASSQTGVYNEQFF	TGCGCCAGCAGTCAGACAGGCGTTTACAATGAGCAGTTCTTC
.	TRBV28	TRBJ2-5	.	CASSLPLGEETQYF	TGTGCCAGCAGTTTGCCCCTCGGAGAAGAGACCCAGTACTTC
.	TRBV11-3	TRBJ2-2	.	CASSLSGDTGELFF	TGTGCCAGCAGCTTATCAGGGGACACCGGGGAGCTGTTTTTT
.	TRBV25-1	TRBJ1-1	.	CASSEVGGTEAFF	TGTGCCAGCAGTGAAGTGGGAGGCACTGAAGCTTTCTTT
.	TRBV15	TRBJ2-7	.	CATSRQQGGYEQYF	TGTGCCACCAGCAGACAACAGGGGGGGTACGAGCAGTACTTC
TRBD1	TRBV6-1	TRBJ1-3	.	CASSGRQGGNTIYF	TGTGCCAGCAGTGGCAGACAGGGAGGAAACACCATATATTTT
TRBD1	TRBV14	TRBJ1-1	.	CASSADRGMNTEAFF	TGTGCCAGCAGCGCAGACAGGGGTATGAACACTGAAGCTTTCTTT
.	TRBV28	TRBJ1-2	few	CASSLGRVYGYTF	TGTGCCAGCAGTTTAGGGAGGGTCTATGGCTACACCTTC
TRBD1	TRBV2	TRBJ1-4	few	CASGDRASANEKLFF	TGTGCCAGCGGAGACAGGGCCAGCGCTAATGAAAAACTGTTTTTT
TRBD1	TRBV27	TRBJ1-2	.	CASSPGQGYYGYTF	TGTGCCAGCAGCCCAGGACAGGGGTACTATGGCTACACCTTC
TRBD1	TRBV7-9	TRBJ2-3	.	CASSLIATGGFSTDTQYF	TGTGCCAGCAGCTTAATAGCCACAGGGGGATTCAGCACAGATACGCAGTATTTT
.	TRBV5-6	TRBJ1-2	.	CASSSAGRWNYGYTF	TGTGCCAGCAGCTCGGCGGGGCGGTGGAACTATGGCTACACCTTC
.	TRBV9	TRBJ2-7	.	CASSPSGFSHEQYF	TGTGCCAGCAGCCCCAGCGGGTTCAGCCACGAGCAGTACTTC
.	TRBV21-1	TRBJ2-5	.	CASSTLGLAGPREQETQYF	TGTGCCAGCAGCACCTTGGGACTAGCGGGGCCAAGGGAACAAGAGACCCAGTACTTC
TRBD2	TRBV4-1	TRBJ2-1	.	CATRSASGIEQFF	TGCGCCACCCGCTCGGCTAGCGGGATCGAGCAGTTCTTC
.	TRBV19	TRBJ2-7	.	CASSIVTGEQYF	TGTGCCAGTAGTATTGTGACGGGGGAGCAGTACTTC
TRBD2	TRBV5-1	TRBJ2-1	.	CASSFKAGGPGNEQFF	TGCGCCAGCAGCTTCAAAGCGGGAGGGCCTGGCAATGAGCAGTTCTTC
.	TRBV28	TRBJ1-2	.	CASSLPQGFYGYTF	TGTGCCAGCAGTTTGCCCCAGGGCTTCTATGGCTACACCTTC
.	TRBV28	TRBJ2-7	few	CASSVTYEQYF	TGTGCCAGCAGTGTTACCTACGAGCAGTACTTC
TRBD2	TRBV7-8	TRBJ2-7	.	CASSLASGASYEQYF	TGTGCCAGCAGCTTAGCTAGCGGGGCCTCCTACGAGCAGTACTTC
TRBD1	TRBV6-1	TRBJ2-6	once	CAGRQGSSGANVLTF	TGTGCCGGCAGACAGGGTTCCTCTGGGGCCAACGTCCTGACTTTC
.	TRBV10-2	TRBJ1-3	.	CASSENHAGNTIYF	TGCGCCAGCAGTGAAAATCATGCTGGAAACACCATATATTTT
TRBD1	TRBV30	TRBJ2-3	.	CASTDRASAYTQYF	TGTGCCTCAACGGACAGGGCCTCGGCTTATACGCAGTATTTT
.	TRBV10-3	TRBJ2-3	few	CASGGPDTQYF	TGTGCCTCCGGGGGGCCAGATACGCAGTATTTT
TRBD1	TRBV28	TRBJ1-2	.	CASRMTGGDGYTF	TGTGCCAGCAGAATGACAGGGGGCGACGGCTACACCTTC
.	TRBV5-1	TRBJ2-7	once	CASSLRSSYEQYF	TGCGCCAGCAGCTTGAGGAGCTCCTACGAGCAGTACTTC
TRBD2	TRBV5-1	TRBJ2-3	.	CASSSGLAGSTDTQYF	TGCGCCAGCAGCTCGGGACTAGCGGGAAGCACAGATACGCAGTATTTT
.	TRBV14	TRBJ2-1	.	CASSLLDRPQGNEQFF	TGTGCCAGCAGCCTTCTTGACAGGCCCCAGGGCAATGAGCAGTTCTTC
.	TRBV28	TRBJ2-3	few	CASSFRGDTQYF	TGTGCCAGCAGTTTCAGGGGAGATACGCAGTATTTT
.	TRBV28	TRBJ2-1	.	CASGKEYNEQFF	TGTGCCAGCGGTAAAGAGTACAATGAGCAGTTCTTC
TRBD1	TRBV2	TRBJ2-5	.	CASNRDRVGETQYF	TGTGCCAGCAACCGGGACAGGGTCGGGGAGACCCAGTACTTC
.	TRBV7-7	TRBJ2-2	.	CASSRLGGAGFNTGELFF	TGTGCCAGCAGCCGCTTGGGTGGGGCAGGCTTTAACACCGGGGAGCTGTTTTTT
.	TRBV7-2	TRBJ1-1	.	CASSLDRLNTEAFF	TGTGCCAGCAGCTTAGACAGACTGAACACTGAAGCTTTCTTT
.	TRBV10-3	TRBJ2-2	.	CAISARQGSGELFF	TGTGCCATCAGTGCCAGGCAGGGGAGCGGGGAGCTGTTTTTT
.	TRBV11-3	TRBJ1-3	.	CASSAGSGNTIYF	TGTGCCAGCAGCGCCGGCTCTGGAAACACCATATATTTT
TRBD1	TRBV7-8	TRBJ1-2	.	CASSSGQANYGYTF	TGTGCCAGCAGCTCGGGACAGGCTAACTATGGCTACACCTTC
.	TRBV30	TRBJ2-5	.	CAWSAWGGGGQETQYF	TGTGCCTGGAGTGCCTGGGGAGGGGGGGGCCAAGAGACCCAGTACTTC
.	TRBV5-4	TRBJ1-1	.	CASSPGHMNTEAFF	TGTGCCAGCAGCCCGGGACACATGAACACTGAAGCTTTCTTT
.	TRBV19	TRBJ2-7	.	CASSIFSQGSYEQYF	TGTGCCAGTAGTATATTTTCACAGGGATCGTACGAGCAGTACTTC
.	TRBV7-2	TRBJ1-6	.	CASSLQFGNSPLHF	TGTGCCAGCAGCTTACAGTTTGGTAATTCACCCCTCCACTTT
TRBD1	TRBV30	TRBJ1-1	.	CAWSRTGFGTEAFF	TGTGCCTGGAGCCGGACAGGTTTTGGCACTGAAGCTTTCTTT
TRBD1	TRBV27	TRBJ2-3	.	CASSLQVTGGSTDTQYF	TGTGCCAGCAGTTTACAAGTAACAGGGGGTAGCACAGATACGCAGTATTTT
TRBD1	TRBV10-3	TRBJ2-7	.	CAISKDRGVTYEQYF	TGTGCCATCAGTAAGGACAGGGGAGTCACCTACGAGCAGTACTTC